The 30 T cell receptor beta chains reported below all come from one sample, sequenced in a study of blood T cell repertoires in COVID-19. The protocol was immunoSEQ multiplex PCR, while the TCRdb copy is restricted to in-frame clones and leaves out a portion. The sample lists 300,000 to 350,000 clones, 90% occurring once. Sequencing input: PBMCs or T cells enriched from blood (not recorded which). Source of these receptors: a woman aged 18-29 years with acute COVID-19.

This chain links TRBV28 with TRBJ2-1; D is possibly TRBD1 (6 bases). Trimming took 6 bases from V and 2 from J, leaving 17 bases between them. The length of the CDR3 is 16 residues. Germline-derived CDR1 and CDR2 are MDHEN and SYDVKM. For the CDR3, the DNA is TGTGCCAGCAGCCCCCCTGGGCAGGGGACCTACAATGAGCAGTTCTTC. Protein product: CASSPPGQGTYNEQFF.

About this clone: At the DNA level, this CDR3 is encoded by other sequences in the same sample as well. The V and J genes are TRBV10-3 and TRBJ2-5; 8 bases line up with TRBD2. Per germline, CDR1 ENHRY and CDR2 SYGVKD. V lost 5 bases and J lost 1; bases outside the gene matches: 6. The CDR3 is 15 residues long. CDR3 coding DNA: TGTGCCATCAGTCGAGCGGGAGAGGGCCAAGAGACCCAGTACTTC. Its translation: CAISRAGEGQETQYF.

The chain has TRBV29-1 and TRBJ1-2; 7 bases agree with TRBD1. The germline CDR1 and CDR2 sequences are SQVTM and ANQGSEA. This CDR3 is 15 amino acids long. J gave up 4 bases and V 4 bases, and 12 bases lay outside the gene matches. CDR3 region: CSVGQGFLGGYGYTF. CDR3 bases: TGCAGCGTTGGACAGGGATTCTTAGGGGGCTATGGCTACACCTTC.

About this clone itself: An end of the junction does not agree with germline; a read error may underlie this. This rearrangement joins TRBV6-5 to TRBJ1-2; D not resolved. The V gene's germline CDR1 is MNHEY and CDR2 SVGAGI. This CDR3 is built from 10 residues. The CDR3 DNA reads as TGTGCCAGCAGGTCGAAGGAGGGTTTCTTC. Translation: CASRSKEGFF.

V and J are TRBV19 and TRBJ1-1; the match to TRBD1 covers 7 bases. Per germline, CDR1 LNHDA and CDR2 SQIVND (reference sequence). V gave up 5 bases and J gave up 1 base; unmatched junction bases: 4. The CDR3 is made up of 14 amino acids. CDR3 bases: TGTGCCAGTAGTCACAGGGGCCGGAACACTGAAGCTTTCTTT. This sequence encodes CASSHRGRNTEAFF.

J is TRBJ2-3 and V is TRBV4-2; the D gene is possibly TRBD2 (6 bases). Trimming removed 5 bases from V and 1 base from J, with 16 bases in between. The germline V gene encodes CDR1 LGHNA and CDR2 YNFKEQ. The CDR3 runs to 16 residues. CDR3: CASSSASSVRTDTQYF. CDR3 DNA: TGTGCCAGCAGCTCGGCTTCTAGCGTACGCACAGATACGCAGTATTTT.

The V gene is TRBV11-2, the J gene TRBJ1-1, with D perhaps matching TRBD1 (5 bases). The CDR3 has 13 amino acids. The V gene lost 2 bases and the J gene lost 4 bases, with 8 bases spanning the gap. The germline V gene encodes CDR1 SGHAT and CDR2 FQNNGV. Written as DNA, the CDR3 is TGTGCCAGCAGCTTATATAGGGGCACTGAAGCTTTCTTT. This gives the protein CASSLYRGTEAFF.

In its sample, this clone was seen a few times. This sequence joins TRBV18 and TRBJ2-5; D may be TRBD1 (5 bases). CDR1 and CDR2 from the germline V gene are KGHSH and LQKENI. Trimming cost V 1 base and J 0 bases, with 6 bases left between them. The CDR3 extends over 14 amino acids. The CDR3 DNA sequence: TGTGCCAGCTCACCACAGGGGAACCAAGAGACCCAGTACTTC. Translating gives CASSPQGNQETQYF.

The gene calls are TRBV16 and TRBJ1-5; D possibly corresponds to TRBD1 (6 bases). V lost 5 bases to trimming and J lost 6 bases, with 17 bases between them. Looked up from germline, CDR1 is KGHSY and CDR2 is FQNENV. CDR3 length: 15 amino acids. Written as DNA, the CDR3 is TGTGCCAGCAGCAAGGGAGGGGGGGAAGGTCAGCCCCAGCATTTT. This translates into CASSKGGGEGQPQHF.

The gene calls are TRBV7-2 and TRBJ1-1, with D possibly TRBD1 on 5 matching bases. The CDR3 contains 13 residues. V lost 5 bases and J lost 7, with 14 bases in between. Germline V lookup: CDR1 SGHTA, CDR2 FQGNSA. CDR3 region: CASSGRGGVEAFF. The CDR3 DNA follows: TGTGCCAGCAGCGGCCGGGGGGGGGTTGAAGCTTTCTTT. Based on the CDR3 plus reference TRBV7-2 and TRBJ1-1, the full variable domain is GAGVSQSPSNKVTEKGKDVELRCDPISGHTALYWYRQSLGQGLEFLIYFQGNSAPDKSGLPSDRFSAERTGGSVSTLTIQRTQQEDSAVYLCASSGRGGVEAFFGQGTRLTVV.

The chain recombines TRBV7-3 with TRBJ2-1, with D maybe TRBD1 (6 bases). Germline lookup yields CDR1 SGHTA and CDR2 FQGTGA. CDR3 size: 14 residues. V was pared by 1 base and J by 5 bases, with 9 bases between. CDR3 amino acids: CASSLRGGNNEQFF. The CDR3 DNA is TGTGCCAGCAGCTTAAGAGGGGGAAACAATGAGCAGTTCTTC. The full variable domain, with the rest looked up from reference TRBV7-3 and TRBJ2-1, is GAGVSQTPSNKVTEKGKYVELRCDPISGHTALYWYRQSLGQGPEFLIYFQGTGAADDSGLPNDRFFAVRPEGSVSTLKIQRTERGDSAVYLCASSLRGGNNEQFFGPGTRLTVL.

The CDR3 DNA reads TGCAGCGTTGTGGCTCCCGCTAACTATGGCTACACCTTC. As protein: CSVVAPANYGYTF. The chain has TRBV29-1 and TRBJ1-2; D is uncertain. V lost 4 bases, J lost 0 bases, and 9 bases lay in between. This CDR3 region has 13 residues. Germline loops: CDR1 SQVTM, CDR2 ANQGSEA.

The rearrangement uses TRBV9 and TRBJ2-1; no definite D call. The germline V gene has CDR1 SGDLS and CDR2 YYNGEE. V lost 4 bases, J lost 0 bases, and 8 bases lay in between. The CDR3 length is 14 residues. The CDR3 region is CASSLASSYNEQFF. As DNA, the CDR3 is TGTGCCAGCAGCTTAGCTAGCTCCTACAATGAGCAGTTCTTC. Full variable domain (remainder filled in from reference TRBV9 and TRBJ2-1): DSGVTQTPKHLITATGQRVTLRCSPRSGDLSVYWYQQSLDQGLQFLIQYYNGEERAKGNILERFSAQQFPDLHSELNLSSLELGDSALYFCASSLASSYNEQFFGPGTRLTVL.

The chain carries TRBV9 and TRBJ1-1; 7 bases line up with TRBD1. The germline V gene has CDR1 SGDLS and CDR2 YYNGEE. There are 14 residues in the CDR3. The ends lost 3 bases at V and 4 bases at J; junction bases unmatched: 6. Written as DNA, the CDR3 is TGTGCCAGCAGCGATACAGGGGATTCCACTGAAGCTTTCTTT. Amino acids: CASSDTGDSTEAFF.

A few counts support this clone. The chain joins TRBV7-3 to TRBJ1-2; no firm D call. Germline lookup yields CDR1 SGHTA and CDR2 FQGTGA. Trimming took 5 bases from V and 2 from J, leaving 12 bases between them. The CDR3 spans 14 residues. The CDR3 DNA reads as TGTGCCAGCAGCCCTGAGGGAGGGAACTATGGCTACACCTTC. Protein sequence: CASSPEGGNYGYTF.

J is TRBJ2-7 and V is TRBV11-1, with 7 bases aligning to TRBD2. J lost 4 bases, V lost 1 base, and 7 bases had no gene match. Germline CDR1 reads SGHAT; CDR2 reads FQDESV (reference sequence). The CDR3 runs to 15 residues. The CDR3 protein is CASSLEAGVFYEQYF. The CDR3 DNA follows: TGTGCCAGCAGCTTAGAGGCGGGAGTATTTTACGAGCAGTACTTC.

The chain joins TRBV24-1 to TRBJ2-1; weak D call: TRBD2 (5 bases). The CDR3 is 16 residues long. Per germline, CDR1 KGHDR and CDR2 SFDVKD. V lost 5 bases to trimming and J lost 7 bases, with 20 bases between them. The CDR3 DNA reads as TGTGCCACCAGTGCTCAAGTAGGAGGTGGCACAAATGAGCAGTTCTTC. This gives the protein CATSAQVGGGTNEQFF.

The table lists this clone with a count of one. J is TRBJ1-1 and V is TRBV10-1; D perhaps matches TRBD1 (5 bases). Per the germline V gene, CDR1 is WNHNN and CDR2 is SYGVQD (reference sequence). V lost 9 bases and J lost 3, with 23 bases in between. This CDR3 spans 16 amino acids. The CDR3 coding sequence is TGCGCCAGTTACCCTGGGGGGGGGTCTGTCGACACTGAAGCTTTCTTT. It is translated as CASYPGGGSVDTEAFF.

CDR3 in amino acids: CASSGQEGRTDTQYF. The CDR3 DNA reads as TGTGCCAGCAGCGGACAGGAAGGGCGCACAGATACGCAGTATTTT. The chain combines TRBV7-9 with TRBJ2-3; TRBD1 matches at 7 bases. Germline V gene sequence: CDR1 SEHNR, CDR2 FQNEAQ (reference sequence). J gave up 1 base and V 5 bases, and 6 bases lay outside the gene matches. The CDR3 covers 15 residues. The whole variable domain, filled in from reference TRBV7-9 and TRBJ2-3, reads DTGVSQNPRHKITKRGQNVTFRCDPISEHNRLYWYRQTLGQGPEFLTYFQNEAQLEKSRLLSDRFSAERPKGSFSTLEIQRTEQGDSAMYLCASSGQEGRTDTQYFGPGTRLTVL.

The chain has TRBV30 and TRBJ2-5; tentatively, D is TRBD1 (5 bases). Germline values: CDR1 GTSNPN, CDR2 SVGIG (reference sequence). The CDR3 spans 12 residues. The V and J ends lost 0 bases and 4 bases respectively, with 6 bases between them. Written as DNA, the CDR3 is TGTGCCTGGAGTGTCCAGGGAGAGACCCAGTACTTC. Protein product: CAWSVQGETQYF. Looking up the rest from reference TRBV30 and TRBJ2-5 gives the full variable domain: SQTIHQWPATLVQPVGSPLSLECTVEGTSNPNLYWYRQAAGRGLQLLFYSVGIGQISSEVPQNLSASRPQDRQFILSSKKLLLSDSGFYLCAWSVQGETQYFGPGTRLLVL.

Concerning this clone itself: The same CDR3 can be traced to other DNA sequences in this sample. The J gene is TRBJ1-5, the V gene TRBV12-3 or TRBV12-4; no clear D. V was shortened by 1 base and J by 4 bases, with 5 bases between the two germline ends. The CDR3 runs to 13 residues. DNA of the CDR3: TGTGCCAGCAGTTTAGTGCGGAATCAGCCCCAGCATTTT. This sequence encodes CASSLVRNQPQHF.

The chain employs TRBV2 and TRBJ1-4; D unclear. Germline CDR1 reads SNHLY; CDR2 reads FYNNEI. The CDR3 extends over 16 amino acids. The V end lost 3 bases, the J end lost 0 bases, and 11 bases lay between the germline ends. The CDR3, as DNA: TGTGCCAGCAGTGATCACAGTAGAGCAACTAATGAAAAACTGTTTTTT. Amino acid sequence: CASSDHSRATNEKLFF.

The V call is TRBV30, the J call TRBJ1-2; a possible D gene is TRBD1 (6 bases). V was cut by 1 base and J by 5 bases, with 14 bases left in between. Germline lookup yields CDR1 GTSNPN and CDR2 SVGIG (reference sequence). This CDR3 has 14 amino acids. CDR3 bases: TGTGCCTGGAGTGCCGGGGGGCGATTATATGGCTACACCTTC. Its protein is CAWSAGGRLYGYTF. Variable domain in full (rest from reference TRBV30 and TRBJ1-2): SQTIHQWPATLVQPVGSPLSLECTVEGTSNPNLYWYRQAAGRGLQLLFYSVGIGQISSEVPQNLSASRPQDRQFILSSKKLLLSDSGFYLCAWSAGGRLYGYTFGSGTRLTVV.

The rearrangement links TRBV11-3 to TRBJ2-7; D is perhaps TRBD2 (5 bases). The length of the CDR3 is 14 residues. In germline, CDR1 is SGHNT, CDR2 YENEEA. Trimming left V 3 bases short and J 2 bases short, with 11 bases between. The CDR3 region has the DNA TGTGCCAGCAGCTTTGGGCTAGCAGCCTACGAGCAGTACTTC. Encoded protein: CASSFGLAAYEQYF.

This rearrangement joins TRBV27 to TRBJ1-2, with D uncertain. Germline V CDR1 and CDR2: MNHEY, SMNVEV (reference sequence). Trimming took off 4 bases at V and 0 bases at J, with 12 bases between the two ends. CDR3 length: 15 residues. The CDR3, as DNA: TGTGCCAGCAGTTCCTACAAGGGAGCTAACTATGGCTACACCTTC. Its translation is CASSSYKGANYGYTF.

CDR3 in DNA: TGTGCCAGCATTGGGGGGGATGCTACAGATACGCAGTATTTT. This sequence encodes CASIGGDATDTQYF. This chain connects TRBV2 to TRBJ2-3; 7 nucleotides align to TRBD2. CDR1 and CDR2 from the germline V gene are SNHLY and FYNNEI. CDR3 length: 14 residues. Trimming at V came to 7 bases and at J to 3 bases, leaving 7 bases not matched to a gene. Complete variable domain (other parts from reference TRBV2 and TRBJ2-3): EPEVTQTPSHQVTQMGQEVILRCVPISNHLYFYWYRQILGQKVEFLVSFYNNEISEKSEIFDDQFSVERPDGSNFTLKIRSTKLEDSAMYFCASIGGDATDTQYFGPGTRLTVL.

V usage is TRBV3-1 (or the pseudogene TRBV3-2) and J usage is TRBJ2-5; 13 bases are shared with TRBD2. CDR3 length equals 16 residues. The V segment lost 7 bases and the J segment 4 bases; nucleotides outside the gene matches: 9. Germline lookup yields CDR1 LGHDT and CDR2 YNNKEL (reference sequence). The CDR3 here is CASTPRTSGGLETQYF. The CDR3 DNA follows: TGTGCCAGCACCCCCCGGACTAGCGGGGGATTAGAGACCCAGTACTTC.

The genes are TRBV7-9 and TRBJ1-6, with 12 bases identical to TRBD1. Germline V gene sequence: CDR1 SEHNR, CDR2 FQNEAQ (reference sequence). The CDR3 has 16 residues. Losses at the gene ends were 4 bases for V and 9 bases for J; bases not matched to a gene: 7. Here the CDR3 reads CASSWGPGQGASPLHF. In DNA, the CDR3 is TGTGCCAGCAGCTGGGGGCCGGGACAGGGGGCTTCACCCCTCCACTTT.

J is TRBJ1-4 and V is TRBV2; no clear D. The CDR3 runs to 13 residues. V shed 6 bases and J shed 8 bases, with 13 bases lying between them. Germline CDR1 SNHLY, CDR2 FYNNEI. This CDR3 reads CASRLNGAEKLFF. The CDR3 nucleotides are TGTGCCAGCAGACTGAATGGTGCGGAAAAACTGTTTTTT.

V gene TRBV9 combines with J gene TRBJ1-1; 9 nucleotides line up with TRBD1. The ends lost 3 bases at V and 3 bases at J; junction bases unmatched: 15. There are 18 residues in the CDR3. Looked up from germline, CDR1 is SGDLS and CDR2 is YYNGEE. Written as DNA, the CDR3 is TGTGCCAGCAGCGCGGACAGGGGAAAGTCTCGTTCGGACACTGAAGCTTTCTTT. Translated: CASSADRGKSRSDTEAFF.